This T cell receptor beta chain was documented in a study of shared clonotypes between healthy human individuals (dated by TCRdb to about 2020). General notes on the study: Two women and a few men aged 18 to 49 years were included in the cohort. To estimate repertoire size and how much clonotypes are shared between individuals, the study performed deep sequencing of blood TCR repertoires from a handful of healthy adults. Leukapheresis yielded between about 0.94 and 8.9 billion PBMCs per donor. To increase sequencing depth and limit assay-specific biases, different laboratories used diverse techniques to prepare libraries and sequence TCR repertoires. For each donor, CD4 naive and CD4 memory were each run on three plates, CD8 naive on two plates, and CD8 memory on one plate. Study-wide conclusions, independent of this receptor: Compared with non-shared clonotypes, the clonotypes found in all four sorted-subset donors had higher generation probabilities. The small number of donors limited the genetic and exposure-history diversity represented. Rarefaction of sorted-subset datasets indicated incomplete sequencing despite the large sequencing depth. Pairwise subsampling indicated that sequencing depth was expected to affect the degree of clonotype sharing among donors. Estimated clonotype richness was generally larger for naive than for memory subsets. Sampling was limited to blood, and TCR repertoires in tissue likely differ from TCR repertoires in blood. Approximately 5% of naive CD4, 3% to 3.5% of naive CD8, 2.3% of memory CD4, and less than 0.45% of memory CD8 clonotypes were shared across a few donors.

Turning to this clone: It has no known antigen specificity. Base qualities are not at hand, and no much larger clone is one base apart.

Using the deep immunoSEQ assay, multiplex PCR amplified TCR CDR3 regions from genomic DNA. Extracted genomic DNA from each cell subset was distributed evenly across all wells of several immunoSEQ 96-well plates, and each plate was treated as a replicate. Each replicate PCR for sorted subsets received roughly 0.2 ug genomic DNA, equal to about 30,000 T cell genomes. The purified libraries were quantified using a Qubit 3.0 fluorometer, sized with a Bioanalyzer 2100, and then quantified again using the KAPA Library Quantification kit. Every immunoSEQ 96-well plate was sequenced on a separate single-read 150-cycle Illumina NextSeq 550 flow cell. In the paper's pipeline: The immunoSEQ output contained only junctional sequences without quality scores, so filtering could not match that applied to full-length reads. Sequences were annotated with PyIR, a Python wrapper for IgBLAST v1.9, using IMGT germline references to assign V/J genes and CDR3. Reads were removed for weak V/J assignments (E-value above 1e-6), missing CDR3, stop codons, out-of-frame junctions, or ambiguous translated residues. V3J clonotypes were defined by identical inferred V gene, J gene, and CDR3 amino acid sequence. To compute the percentage overlap between repertoires, the number of shared unique clonotypes was divided by the size of the smaller repertoire. Richness of each repertoire was evaluated using RTK rarefaction, the Chao1 estimator, and Recon v2.1 estimates of unobserved clonotypes. OLGA was used to compute generation probabilities for all TCRbeta clonotypes that the gDNA method yielded from a handful of donors. TCRdb obtained this table from immuneACCESS and retained in-frame rearrangements with V and J assigned. These tables miss some clones; where compared with another copy, unresolved V genes account for less than half of the shortfall, and the remainder is unexplained. V, J and clone size are taken as reported in that table, and D and trimming were inferred from the DNA itself. The sample contains over a million clones, 95% to 97% of them found a single time. The ten largest account for approximately 1.2% of the sample.

Healthy HIV-negative adults with no recently reported acute infections or vaccinations were included as donors. Every donor was a Caucasian adult living in Nashville, Tennessee, USA. Magnetic negative selection was used to enrich CD4+ T cells, after which naive cells were positively selected on CD45RA and the negative fraction became the memory subset. Blood was obtained by leukapheresis, after which PBMCs were separated by Ficoll-Histopaque density gradient centrifugation and cryopreserved in liquid nitrogen vapor phase. Purity and quantity of every magnetically sorted T cell population were checked by analytical flow cytometry. Genomic DNA was isolated from each sorted fraction and quantified by UV absorbance on a Nanodrop 2000c. This clonotype originated in a young man in good health. Sequencing input: naive CD4+ T cells sorted from blood. The sample's cell subset or site, from its label and the paper: CD45RA+ positively selected.

Here is the DNA: TGTGCCAGCGCCTCTGGCGGGGGACTAGCGGGAATTCCCGGGGAGCTGTTTTTT. Translated, this is CASASGGGLAGIPGELFF. The chain links TRBV5-4 with TRBJ2-2; 13 bases in the middle match TRBD2. The CDR3, cysteine through phenylalanine, is 18 amino acids long. The read is trimmed to its CDR3 DNA, 54 bases read in frame from base 1. Here V drops 7 bases and J drops 6 bases, and the junction holds 15 bases not matched to any gene. CDR1 and CDR2 were assigned from the germline V gene (reference sequence) as SGHNT and YYREEE.